Detailed here is one T cell receptor (beta chain). Its antigen is not known. This sample stems from a study of cytomegalovirus exposure and HLA in healthy donors. About the study: From HLA-typed donors, an early data release held about 85 million unique TCRs. Study-level points and caveats: Many donors shared some public TCRs, even though most TCR sequences were rare. In terms of immune exposure information, only CMV serostatus was available. Later analysis associated a missense DCLRE1C variant with TCR beta V- and J-gene trimming.

CDR3 length equals 15 residues. The V segment lost 3 bases and the J segment 2 bases; nucleotides outside the gene matches: 7. Germline CDR1 and CDR2: SGHDT and YYEEEE. The PCR contained 60 Vbeta and 13 Jbeta primers. The method was immunoSEQ multiplex PCR; TCRdb's version includes in-frame clones alone and lacks a portion of them. The data contain roughly 100,000 clones, 55% to 80% of them singletons. The receptor was derived from a human donor in good health. Source material: PBMCs. The V gene is TRBV5-6, the J gene TRBJ2-5; 7 bases are shared with TRBD1. CDR3 DNA sequence: TGTGCCAGCAGCTCCACTACAGGGGCGCAAGAGACCCAGTACTTC. Protein product: CASSSTTGAQETQYF.